A single sample gave rise to the 10 T cell receptor beta chains below, sequenced in a study of T cell repertoires in cytomegalovirus infection. TCRdb re-called the reads with MiXCR, one entry per CDR3 protein. The sample has approximately 630,000 distinct CDR3 sequences; roughly 24% are singletons. The source material was CD8+ T cells from PBMCs. The receptors originated from a human donor in good health (CMV status not recorded). Some clones in this sample may be carry-over from other donors' samples.

The table lists this clonotype with many counts. The rearrangement uses TRBV7-9 and TRBJ2-5; the match to TRBD1 covers 8 bases. The CDR3 contains 14 residues. With 5 bases clipped from V and 5 bases from J, the junction kept 7 bases outside the gene matches. Germline V CDR1 and CDR2: SEHNR, FQNEAQ (reference sequence). The CDR3 sequence is CASSHRDRMETQYF. CDR3 coding DNA: TGTGCCAGCAGCCACCGGGACAGGATGGAGACCCAGTACTTC.

This clonotype showed up many times. The CDR3 DNA reads TGTGCCACCGAGGACAGACTCGGCCTTTTAAACACCGGGGAGCTGTTTTTT. It is translated as CATEDRLGLLNTGELFF. The chain couples TRBV10-3 to TRBJ2-2; possible D gene TRBD1, 6 bases. This CDR3 comprises 17 residues. Germline values: CDR1 ENHRY, CDR2 SYGVKD. The germline V and J ends were trimmed by 10 bases and 2 bases, with 23 bases remaining between them.

This clonotype was seen more than once but under ten times. V is TRBV7-3 and J is TRBJ2-5, with 8 positions matching TRBD2. J lost 5 bases, V lost 4 bases, and 9 bases had no gene match. CDR1 and CDR2 from the germline V gene are SGHTA and FQGTGA. The CDR3 is 15 amino acids. The CDR3 nucleotides read TGTGCCAGCAGCTCATCGGGACTAGTGGGGGAGACCCAGTACTTC. Protein sequence: CASSSSGLVGETQYF.

This clonotype was seen a few times. V and J are TRBV12-3 or TRBV12-4 and TRBJ2-2; D gene unclear. This CDR3 is 10 amino acids long. V shed 10 bases and J shed 7 bases, with 7 bases lying between them. The CDR3 protein is CATWGGELFF. The CDR3 nucleotides are TGTGCCACCTGGGGCGGGGAGCTGTTTTTT.

This clonotype has ten or more counts. This rearrangement joins TRBV7-2 to TRBJ1-2; no reliable D call. The CDR3 totals 14 residues. Per germline, CDR1 SGHTA and CDR2 FQGNSA. The V end was cut by 5 bases, the J end by 5 bases, with 15 bases between. The DNA for the CDR3 is TGTGCCAGCAGCGTAGACGAGTCACATTATGGCTACACCTTC. Encoded protein: CASSVDESHYGYTF.

This clonotype has ten or more counts. The genes are TRBV7-2 and TRBJ2-1, with a weak D call TRBD1 (6 bases). V lost 5 bases and J lost 6, with 20 bases in between. Germline values: CDR1 SGHTA, CDR2 FQGNSA. The CDR3 spans 16 residues. The CDR3 coding sequence is TGTGCCAGCAGCCCCTTGACGACAGGTCAAAGCAATGAGCAGTTCTTC. This codes for CASSPLTTGQSNEQFF.

This clonotype was detected many times. The chain carries TRBV7-9 and TRBJ2-6; no clear D. CDR3 length: 16 amino acids. Germline V gene data show CDR1 as SEHNR and CDR2 as FQNEAQ (reference sequence). Between the trimmed V and J ends, which lost 5 bases and 0 bases, there was a span of 11 bases. The CDR3 DNA follows: TGTGCCAGCAGCGCCCAGGTCCGCTCTGGGGCCAACGTCCTGACTTTC. It is translated as CASSAQVRSGANVLTF. The variable domain in full, completed from reference TRBV7-9 and TRBJ2-6, reads DTGVSQNPRHKITKRGQNVTFRCDPISEHNRLYWYRQTLGQGPEFLTYFQNEAQLEKSRLLSDRFSAERPKGSFSTLEIQRTEQGDSAMYLCASSAQVRSGANVLTFGAGSRLTVL.

The V gene is TRBV6-5, the J gene TRBJ1-1, with a weak D call TRBD1 (6 bases). Germline CDR1 is MNHEY and CDR2 is SVGAGI. This CDR3 contains 13 residues. V lost 2 bases, J lost 6 bases, and 10 bases lay in between. The CDR3 loop reads CASSYPGGPEAFF. CDR3 coding DNA: TGTGCCAGCAGTTACCCGGGGGGGCCTGAAGCTTTCTTT.

This clonotype has only a few counts. The J gene is TRBJ2-2, the V gene TRBV12-5; 8 nucleotides line up with TRBD1. V trimming: 3 bases; J trimming: 4 bases; junction bases outside the gene matches: 7. This CDR3 region has 16 residues. Germline V lookup: CDR1 LGHNT, CDR2 FRNRAP. CDR3 in amino acids: CASGFHTDRVTGELFF. CDR3 nucleotides: TGTGCTAGTGGTTTTCATACGGACAGGGTCACCGGGGAGCTGTTTTTT. The variable domain in full, with the rest retrieved from reference TRBV12-5 and TRBJ2-2, is DARVTQTPRHKVTEMGQEVTMRCQPILGHNTVFWYRQTMMQGLELLAYFRNRAPLDDSGMPKDRFSAEMPDATLATLKIQPSEPRDSAVYFCASGFHTDRVTGELFFGEGSRLTVL.

This clonotype was observed a few times. This chain uses TRBV7-6 with TRBJ2-6, with D tentatively TRBD1 or TRBD2 (5 bases each). The CDR3 length is 17 residues. Germline V gene sequence: CDR1 SGHVS, CDR2 FNYEAQ. Trimming removed 2 bases at V and 0 bases at J, with 11 bases between. CDR3 region: CASSLFGAGSGANVLTF. CDR3 DNA sequence: TGTGCCAGCAGCTTATTCGGGGCGGGCTCTGGGGCCAACGTCCTGACTTTC. The full variable domain, in which reference TRBV7-6 and TRBJ2-6 provide the parts outside the CDR3, is GAGVSQSPRYKVTKRGQDVALRCDPISGHVSLYWYRQALGQGPEFLTYFNYEAQQDKSGLPNDRFSAERPEGSISTLTIQRTEQRDSAMYRCASSLFGAGSGANVLTFGAGSRLTVL.